This T cell receptor (beta chain) was obtained from a study of CD8 T cells in Susac syndrome. The CDR3 runs 16 residues. V dropped 0 bases and J dropped 0 bases, with 9 bases sitting between them. The V gene's germline CDR1 is LNHNV and CDR2 YYDKDF (reference sequence). Reverse transcription of roughly 0.45 to 1 ug RNA used random hexamers. Via MiXCR, TCRdb re-called the immunoSEQ multiplex PCR reads, giving one row per CDR3 protein. The sample has roughly 200,000 distinct CDR3 sequences; about 95% are singletons. Source material: CD4+ T cells from PBMCs. The rearrangement joins TRBV15 to TRBJ1-3; the D is unclear. This TCR came from a human donor in good health. CDR3 DNA: TGTGCCACCAGCAGAGATGACTGGGCCTCTGGAAACACCATATATTTT. Translation: CATSRDDWASGNTIYF.